This T cell receptor beta chain was profiled in a study of T cell changes during pregnancy in multiple sclerosis. Germline V gene lookup returns CDR1 MNHNY and CDR2 SVGAGI (reference sequence). This CDR3 is built from 13 residues. Trimming cost V 6 bases and J 4 bases; bases outside gene matches: 5. Assay used: immunoSEQ multiplex PCR; TCRdb lists only in-frame clones, some missing. The data show some 50,000 clones, roughly 90% seen once. The chain joins TRBV6-6 to TRBJ1-2; 7 bases agree with TRBD1. This TCR was sampled from a female donor in good health, enrolled as a control in a pregnancy study. The source was peripheral blood, collected in the first trimester of pregnancy. The CDR3, as DNA: TGTGCCAGCAGCACCCGGGACAGCTATGGCTACACCTTC. Its protein product is CASSTRDSYGYTF.